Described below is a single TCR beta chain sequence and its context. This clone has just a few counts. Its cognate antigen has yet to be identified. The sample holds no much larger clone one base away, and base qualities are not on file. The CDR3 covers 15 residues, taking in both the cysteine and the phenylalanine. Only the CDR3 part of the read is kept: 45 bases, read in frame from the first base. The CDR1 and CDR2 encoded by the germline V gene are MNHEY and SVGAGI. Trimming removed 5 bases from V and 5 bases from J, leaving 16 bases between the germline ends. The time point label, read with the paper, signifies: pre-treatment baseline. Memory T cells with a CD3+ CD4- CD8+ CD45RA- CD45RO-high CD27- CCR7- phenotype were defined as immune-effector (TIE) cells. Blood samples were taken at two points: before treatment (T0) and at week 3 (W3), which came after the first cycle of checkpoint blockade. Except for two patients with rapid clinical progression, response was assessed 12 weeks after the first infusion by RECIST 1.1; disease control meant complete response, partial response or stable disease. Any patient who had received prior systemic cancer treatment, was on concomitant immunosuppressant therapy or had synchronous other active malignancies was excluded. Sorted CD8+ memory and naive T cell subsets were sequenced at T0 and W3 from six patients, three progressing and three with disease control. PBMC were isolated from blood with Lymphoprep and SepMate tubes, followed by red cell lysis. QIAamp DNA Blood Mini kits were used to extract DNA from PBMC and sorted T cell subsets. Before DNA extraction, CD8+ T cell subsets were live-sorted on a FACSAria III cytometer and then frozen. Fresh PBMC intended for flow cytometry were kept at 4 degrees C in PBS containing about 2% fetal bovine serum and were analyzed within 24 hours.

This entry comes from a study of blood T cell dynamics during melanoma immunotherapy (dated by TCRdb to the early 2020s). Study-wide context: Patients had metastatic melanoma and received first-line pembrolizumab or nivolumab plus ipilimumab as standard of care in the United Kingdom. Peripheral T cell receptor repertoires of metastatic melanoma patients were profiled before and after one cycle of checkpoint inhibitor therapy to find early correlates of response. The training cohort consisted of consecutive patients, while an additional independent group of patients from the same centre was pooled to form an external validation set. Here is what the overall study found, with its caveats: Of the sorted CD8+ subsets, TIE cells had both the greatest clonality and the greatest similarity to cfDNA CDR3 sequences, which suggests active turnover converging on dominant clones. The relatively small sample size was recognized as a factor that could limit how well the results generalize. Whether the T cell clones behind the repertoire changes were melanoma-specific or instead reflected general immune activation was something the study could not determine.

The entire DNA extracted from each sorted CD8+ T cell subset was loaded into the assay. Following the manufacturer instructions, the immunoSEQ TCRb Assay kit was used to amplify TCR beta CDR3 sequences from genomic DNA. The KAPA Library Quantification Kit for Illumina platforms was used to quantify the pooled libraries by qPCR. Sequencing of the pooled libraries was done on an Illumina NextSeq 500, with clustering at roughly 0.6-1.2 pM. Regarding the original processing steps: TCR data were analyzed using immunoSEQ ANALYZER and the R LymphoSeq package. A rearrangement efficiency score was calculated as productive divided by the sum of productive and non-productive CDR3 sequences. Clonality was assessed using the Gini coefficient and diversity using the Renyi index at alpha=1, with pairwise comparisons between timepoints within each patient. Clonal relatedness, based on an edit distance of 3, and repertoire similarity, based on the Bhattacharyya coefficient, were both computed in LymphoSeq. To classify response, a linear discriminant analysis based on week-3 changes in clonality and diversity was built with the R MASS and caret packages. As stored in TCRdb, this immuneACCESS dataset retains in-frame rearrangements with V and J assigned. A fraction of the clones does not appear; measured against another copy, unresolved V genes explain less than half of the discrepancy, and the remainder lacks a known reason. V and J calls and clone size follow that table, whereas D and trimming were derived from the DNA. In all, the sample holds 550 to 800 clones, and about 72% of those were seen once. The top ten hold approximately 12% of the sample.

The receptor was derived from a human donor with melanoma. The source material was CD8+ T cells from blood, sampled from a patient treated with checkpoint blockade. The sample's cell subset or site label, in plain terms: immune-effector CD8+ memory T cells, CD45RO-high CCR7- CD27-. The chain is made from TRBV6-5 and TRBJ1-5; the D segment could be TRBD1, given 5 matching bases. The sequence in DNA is TGTGCCAGCAGTCGGGACTCCGGGCGGGATCAGCCCCAGCATTTT. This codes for CASSRDSGRDQPQHF.